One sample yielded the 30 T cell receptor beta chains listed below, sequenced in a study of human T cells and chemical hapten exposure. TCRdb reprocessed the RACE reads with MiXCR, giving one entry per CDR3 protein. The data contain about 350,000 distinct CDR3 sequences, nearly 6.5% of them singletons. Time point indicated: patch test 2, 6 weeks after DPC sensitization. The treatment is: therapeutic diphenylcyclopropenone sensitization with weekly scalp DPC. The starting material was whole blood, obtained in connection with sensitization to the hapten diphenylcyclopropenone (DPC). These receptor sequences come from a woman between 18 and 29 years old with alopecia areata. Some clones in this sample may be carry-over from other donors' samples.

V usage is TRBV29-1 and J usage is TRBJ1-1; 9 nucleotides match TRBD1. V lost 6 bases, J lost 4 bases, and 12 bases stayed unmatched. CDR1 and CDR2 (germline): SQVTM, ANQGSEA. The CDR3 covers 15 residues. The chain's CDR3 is CSVQPGQGSGTEAFF. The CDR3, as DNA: TGCAGCGTGCAACCGGGACAGGGTTCGGGCACTGAAGCTTTCTTT. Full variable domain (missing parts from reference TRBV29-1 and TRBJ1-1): SAVISQKPSRDICQRGTSLTIQCQVDSQVTMMFWYRQQPGQSLTLIATANQGSEATYESGFVIDKFPISRPNLTFSTLTVSNMSPEDSSIYLCSVQPGQGSGTEAFFGQGTRLTVV.

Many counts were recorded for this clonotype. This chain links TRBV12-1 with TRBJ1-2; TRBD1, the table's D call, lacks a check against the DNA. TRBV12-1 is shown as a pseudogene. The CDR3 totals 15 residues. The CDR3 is CASSFVGGSDYGYTF. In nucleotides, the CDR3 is TGTGCCAGCAGCTTTGTGGGGGGCTCGGACTATGGCTACACCTTC.

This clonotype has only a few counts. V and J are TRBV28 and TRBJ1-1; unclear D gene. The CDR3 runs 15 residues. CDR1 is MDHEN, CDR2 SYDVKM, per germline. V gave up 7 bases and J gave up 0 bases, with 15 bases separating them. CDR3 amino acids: CASNVVGRLNTEAFF. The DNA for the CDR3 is TGTGCCAGCAATGTAGTAGGGCGGCTGAACACTGAAGCTTTCTTT.

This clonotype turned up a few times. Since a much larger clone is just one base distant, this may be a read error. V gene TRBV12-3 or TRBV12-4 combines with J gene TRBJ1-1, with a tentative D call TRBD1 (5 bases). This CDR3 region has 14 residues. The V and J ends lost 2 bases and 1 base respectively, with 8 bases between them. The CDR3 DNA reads TGTGCCAGCAGTTTATGGCAGGGGAACACTGAAGCTTTCTTT. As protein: CASSLWQGNTEAFF.

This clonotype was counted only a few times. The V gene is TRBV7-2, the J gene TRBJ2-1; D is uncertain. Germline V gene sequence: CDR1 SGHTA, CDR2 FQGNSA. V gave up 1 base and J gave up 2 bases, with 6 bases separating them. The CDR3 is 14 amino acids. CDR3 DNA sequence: TGTGCCAGCAGCTTAGTGACGGCCTACAATGAGCAGTTCTTC. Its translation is CASSLVTAYNEQFF.

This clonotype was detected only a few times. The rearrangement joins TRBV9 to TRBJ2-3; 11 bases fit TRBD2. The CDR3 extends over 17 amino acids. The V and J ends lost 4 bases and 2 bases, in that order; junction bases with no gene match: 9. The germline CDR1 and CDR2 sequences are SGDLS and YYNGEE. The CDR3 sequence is CASSFQTSGDLTDTQYF. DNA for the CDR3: TGTGCCAGCAGCTTCCAGACTAGCGGGGACCTCACAGATACGCAGTATTTT.

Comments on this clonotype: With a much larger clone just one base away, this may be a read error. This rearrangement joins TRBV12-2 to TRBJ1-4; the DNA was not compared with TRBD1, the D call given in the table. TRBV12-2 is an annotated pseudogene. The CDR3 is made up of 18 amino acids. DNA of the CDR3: TGTGCAAGTCGCCGCAGACAGGGGACGAGCCTTAGGAATGAAAAACTGTTTTTT. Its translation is CASRRRQGTSLRNEKLFF.

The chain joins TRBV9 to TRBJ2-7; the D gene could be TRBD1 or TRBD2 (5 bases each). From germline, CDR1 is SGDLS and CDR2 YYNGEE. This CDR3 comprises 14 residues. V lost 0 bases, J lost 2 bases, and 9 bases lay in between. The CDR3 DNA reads TGTGCCAGCAGCGTAGGGGACGGAGCCTACGAGCAGTACTTC. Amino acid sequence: CASSVGDGAYEQYF. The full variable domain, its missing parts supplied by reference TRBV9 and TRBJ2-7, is DSGVTQTPKHLITATGQRVTLRCSPRSGDLSVYWYQQSLDQGLQFLIQYYNGEERAKGNILERFSAQQFPDLHSELNLSSLELGDSALYFCASSVGDGAYEQYFGPGTRLTVT.

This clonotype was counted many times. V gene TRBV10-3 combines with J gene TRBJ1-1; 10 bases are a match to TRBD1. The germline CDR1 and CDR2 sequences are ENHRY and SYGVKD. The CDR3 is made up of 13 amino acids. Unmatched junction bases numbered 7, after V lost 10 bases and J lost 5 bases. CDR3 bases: TGTGCCAACCGGGACAGGGGAGATACTGAAGCTTTCTTT. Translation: CANRDRGDTEAFF.

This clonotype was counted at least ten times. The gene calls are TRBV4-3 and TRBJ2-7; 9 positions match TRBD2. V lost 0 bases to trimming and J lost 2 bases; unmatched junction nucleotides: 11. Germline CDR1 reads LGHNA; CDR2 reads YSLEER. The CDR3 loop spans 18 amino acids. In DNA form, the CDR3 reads TGCGCCAGCAGCCAAGATCAGTGGGTAGGCGGGGGGGCCTACGAGCAGTACTTC. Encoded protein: CASSQDQWVGGGAYEQYF.

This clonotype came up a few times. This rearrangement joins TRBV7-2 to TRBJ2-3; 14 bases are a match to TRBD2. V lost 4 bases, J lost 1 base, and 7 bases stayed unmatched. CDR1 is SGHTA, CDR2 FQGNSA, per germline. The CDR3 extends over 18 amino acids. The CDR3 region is CASSYPKTSGGGTDTQYF. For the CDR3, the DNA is TGTGCCAGCAGCTACCCGAAGACTAGCGGGGGGGGCACAGATACGCAGTATTTT. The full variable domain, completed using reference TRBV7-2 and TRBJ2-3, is GAGVSQSPSNKVTEKGKDVELRCDPISGHTALYWYRQSLGQGLEFLIYFQGNSAPDKSGLPSDRFSAERTGGSVSTLTIQRTQQEDSAVYLCASSYPKTSGGGTDTQYFGPGTRLTVL.

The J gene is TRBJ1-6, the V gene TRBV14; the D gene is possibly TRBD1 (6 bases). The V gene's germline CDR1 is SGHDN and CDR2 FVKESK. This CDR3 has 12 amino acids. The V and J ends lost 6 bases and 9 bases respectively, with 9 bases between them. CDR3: CASSPGASPLHF. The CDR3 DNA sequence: TGTGCCAGCAGTCCAGGGGCTTCACCCCTCCACTTT.

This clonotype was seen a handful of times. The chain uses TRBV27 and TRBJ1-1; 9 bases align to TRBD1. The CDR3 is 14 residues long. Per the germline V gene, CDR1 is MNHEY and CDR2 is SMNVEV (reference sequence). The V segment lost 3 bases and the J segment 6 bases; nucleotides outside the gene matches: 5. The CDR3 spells CASSFSGQGPEAFF. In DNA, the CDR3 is TGTGCCAGCAGTTTCTCGGGACAGGGACCTGAAGCTTTCTTT.

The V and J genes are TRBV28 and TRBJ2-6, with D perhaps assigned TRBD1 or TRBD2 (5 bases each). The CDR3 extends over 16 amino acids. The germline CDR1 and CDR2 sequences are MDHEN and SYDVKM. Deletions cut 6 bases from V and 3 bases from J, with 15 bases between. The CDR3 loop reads CASSSPGRDGANVLTF. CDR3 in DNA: TGTGCCAGCAGCTCCCCGGGGCGCGATGGGGCCAACGTCCTGACTTTC.

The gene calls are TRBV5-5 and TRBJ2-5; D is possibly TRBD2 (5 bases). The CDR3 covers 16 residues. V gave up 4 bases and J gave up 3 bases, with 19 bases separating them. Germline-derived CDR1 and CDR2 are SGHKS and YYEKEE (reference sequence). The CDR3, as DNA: TGTGCCAGCAGCGTCGGGGTGGTCGAGTTTAAAGAGACCCAGTACTTC. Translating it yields CASSVGVVEFKETQYF.

CDR3 residues: CSALKGFYEQYF. DNA of the CDR3: TGCAGTGCTCTCAAGGGATTCTACGAGCAGTACTTC. The chain combines TRBV20-1 with TRBJ2-7; D call uncertain. The CDR3 loop spans 12 amino acids. The germline V and J ends were trimmed by 5 bases and 3 bases, with 11 bases remaining between them. Germline V gene lookup returns CDR1 DFQATT and CDR2 SNEGSKA (reference sequence).

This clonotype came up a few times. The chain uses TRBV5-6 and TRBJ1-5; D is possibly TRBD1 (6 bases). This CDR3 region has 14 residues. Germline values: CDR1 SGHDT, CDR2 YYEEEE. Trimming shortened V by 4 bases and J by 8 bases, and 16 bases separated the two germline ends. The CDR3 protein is CASSPVEGGEPQHF. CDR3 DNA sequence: TGTGCCAGCAGCCCTGTGGAAGGGGGTGAGCCCCAGCATTTT. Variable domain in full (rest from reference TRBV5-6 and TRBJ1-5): DAGVTQSPTHLIKTRGQQVTLRCSPKSGHDTVSWYQQALGQGPQFIFQYYEEEERQRGNFPDRFSGHQFPNYSSELNVNALLLGDSALYLCASSPVEGGEPQHFGDGTRLSIL.

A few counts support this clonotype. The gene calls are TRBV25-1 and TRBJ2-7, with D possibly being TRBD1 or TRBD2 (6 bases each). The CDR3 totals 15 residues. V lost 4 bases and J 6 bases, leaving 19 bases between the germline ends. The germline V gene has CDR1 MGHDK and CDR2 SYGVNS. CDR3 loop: CASSVGGHRIPEQYF. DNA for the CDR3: TGTGCCAGCAGTGTGGGGGGCCACCGAATTCCCGAGCAGTACTTC.

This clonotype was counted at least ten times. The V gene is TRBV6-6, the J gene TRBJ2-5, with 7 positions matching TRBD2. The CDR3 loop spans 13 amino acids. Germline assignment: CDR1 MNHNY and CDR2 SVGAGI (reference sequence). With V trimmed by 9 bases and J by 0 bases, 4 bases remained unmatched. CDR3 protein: CASGGEYQETQYF. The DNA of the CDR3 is TGTGCCAGTGGGGGGGAGTACCAAGAGACCCAGTACTTC.

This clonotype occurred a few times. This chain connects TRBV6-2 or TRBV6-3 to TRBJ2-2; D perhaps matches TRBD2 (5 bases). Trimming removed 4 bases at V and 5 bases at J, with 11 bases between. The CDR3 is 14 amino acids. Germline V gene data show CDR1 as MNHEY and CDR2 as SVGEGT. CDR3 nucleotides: TGTGCCAGCAGTTCGGACTCGCCGACCGGGGAGCTGTTTTTT. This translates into CASSSDSPTGELFF.

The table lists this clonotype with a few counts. The CDR3 nucleotides are TGCAGTGCTAGGTCCCTTAGGGGAGACACAGATACGCAGTATTTT. Amino acids: CSARSLRGDTDTQYF. The chain combines TRBV20-1 with TRBJ2-3; perhaps D is TRBD1 or TRBD2 (5 bases each). V was clipped by 3 bases and J by 2 bases, with 15 bases between them. The CDR3 sequence is 15 residues long. Germline V gene data show CDR1 as DFQATT and CDR2 as SNEGSKA (reference sequence).

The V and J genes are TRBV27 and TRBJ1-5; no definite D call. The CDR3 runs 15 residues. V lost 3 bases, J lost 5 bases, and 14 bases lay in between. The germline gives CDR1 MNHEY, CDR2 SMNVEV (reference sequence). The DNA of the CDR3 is TGTGCCAGCAGTTTGTTCGCAGGAATCGATCAGCCCCAGCATTTT. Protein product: CASSLFAGIDQPQHF.

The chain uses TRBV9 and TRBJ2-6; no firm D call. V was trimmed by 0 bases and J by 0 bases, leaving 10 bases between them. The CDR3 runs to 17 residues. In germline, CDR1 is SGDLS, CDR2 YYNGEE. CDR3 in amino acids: CASSVAPESSGANVLTF. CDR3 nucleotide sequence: TGTGCCAGCAGCGTAGCGCCAGAGAGCTCTGGGGCCAACGTCCTGACTTTC.

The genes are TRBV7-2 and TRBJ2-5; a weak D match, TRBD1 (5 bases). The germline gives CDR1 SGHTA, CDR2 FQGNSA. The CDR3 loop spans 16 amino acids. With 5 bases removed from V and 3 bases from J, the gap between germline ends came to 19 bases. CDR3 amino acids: CASSLHSKQAEETQYF. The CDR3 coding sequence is TGTGCCAGCAGCCTTCATTCCAAACAGGCTGAAGAGACCCAGTACTTC.

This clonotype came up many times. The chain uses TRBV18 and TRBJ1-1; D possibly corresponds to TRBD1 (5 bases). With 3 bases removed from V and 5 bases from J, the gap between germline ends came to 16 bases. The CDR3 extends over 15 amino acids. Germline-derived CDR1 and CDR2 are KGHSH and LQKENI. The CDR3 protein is CASSPPGAGTTEAFF. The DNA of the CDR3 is TGTGCCAGCTCACCCCCAGGTGCAGGGACGACTGAAGCTTTCTTT.

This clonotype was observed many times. The CDR3 DNA reads TGTGCCAGCAGCTTAACGGGGGGCCTAGGAGGCGCAGATACGCAGTATTTT. As protein: CASSLTGGLGGADTQYF. The J gene is TRBJ2-3, the V gene TRBV7-2, with D possibly being TRBD2 (7 bases). The V end was cut by 2 bases, the J end by 4 bases, with 19 bases between. The CDR3 is made up of 17 amino acids. Germline V lookup: CDR1 SGHTA, CDR2 FQGNSA. The whole variable domain, filled in from reference TRBV7-2 and TRBJ2-3, reads GAGVSQSPSNKVTEKGKDVELRCDPISGHTALYWYRQSLGQGLEFLIYFQGNSAPDKSGLPSDRFSAERTGGSVSTLTIQRTQQEDSAVYLCASSLTGGLGGADTQYFGPGTRLTVL.

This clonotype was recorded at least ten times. CDR3 in DNA: TGTGCCAGCAGGGTGGATAGCAATCAGCCCCAGCATTTT. The encoded protein is CASRVDSNQPQHF. The rearrangement joins TRBV6-2 or TRBV6-3 to TRBJ1-5, with no clear D. The germline V and J ends were trimmed by 6 bases and 0 bases, with 6 bases remaining between them. The CDR3 is 13 residues long. Germline lookup yields CDR1 MNHEY and CDR2 SVGEGT.

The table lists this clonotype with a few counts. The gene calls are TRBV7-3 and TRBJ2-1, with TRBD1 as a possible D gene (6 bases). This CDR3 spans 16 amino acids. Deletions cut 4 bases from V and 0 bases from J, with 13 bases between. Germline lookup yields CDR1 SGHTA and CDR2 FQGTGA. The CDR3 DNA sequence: TGTGCCAGCAGCTCACAGGGCGCTAGCTCCTACAATGAGCAGTTCTTC. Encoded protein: CASSSQGASSYNEQFF.

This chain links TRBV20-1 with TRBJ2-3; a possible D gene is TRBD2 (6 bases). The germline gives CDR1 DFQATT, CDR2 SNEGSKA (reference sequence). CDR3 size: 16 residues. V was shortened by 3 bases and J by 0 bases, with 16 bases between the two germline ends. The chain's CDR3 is CSASRLSGLSTDTQYF. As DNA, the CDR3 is TGCAGTGCTAGCCGACTTTCGGGACTCAGCACAGATACGCAGTATTTT.

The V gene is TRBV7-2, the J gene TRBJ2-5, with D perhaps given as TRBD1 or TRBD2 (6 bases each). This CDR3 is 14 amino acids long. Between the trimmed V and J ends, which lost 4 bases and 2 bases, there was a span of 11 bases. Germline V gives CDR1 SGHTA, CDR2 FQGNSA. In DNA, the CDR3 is TGTGCCAGCAGCTCGGACAGCGGGCAAGAGACCCAGTACTTC. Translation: CASSSDSGQETQYF.